One sample yielded the 22 T cell receptor beta chains listed below, sequenced in a study of PD-1 blockade in classical Hodgkin lymphoma. The table came from immunoSEQ multiplex PCR; TCRdb's copy has only in-frame clones and leaves some out. The sample records about 96,000 clones, around 93% being singletons. The time point: cycle 4 day 1 (C4D1), after less than 7 weeks of nivolumab. Every patient had relapsed following autologous stem cell transplantation, and cohorts differed in brentuximab vedotin exposure. Material: peripheral blood mononuclear cells (PBMCs), obtained before the fourth cycle of nivolumab. These receptors originate from a human donor with classical Hodgkin lymphoma.

The rearrangement joins TRBV6-1 to TRBJ2-3, with 8 bases fitting TRBD1. The germline CDR1 and CDR2 sequences are MNHNS and SASEGT. Trimming cost V 7 bases and J 0 bases; bases outside gene matches: 6. This CDR3 has 15 residues. Here the CDR3 DNA reads TGTGCCAGCACCCAGACAGGGGTTAGCACAGATACGCAGTATTTT. Amino acid sequence: CASTQTGVSTDTQYF.

The V gene is TRBV7-3, the J gene TRBJ2-2; D is possibly TRBD1 or TRBD2 (5 bases each). The CDR3 has 15 residues. Trimming took 1 base from V and 6 from J, leaving 12 bases between them. CDR1 is SGHTA, CDR2 FQGTGA, per germline. CDR3 in amino acids: CASSLMTGAAGELFF. CDR3 DNA sequence: TGTGCCAGCAGCTTAATGACCGGGGCGGCCGGGGAGCTGTTTTTT.

The V call is TRBV11-2, the J call TRBJ1-3, with a possible D match to TRBD1 (5 bases). With 0 bases removed from V and 4 bases from J, the gap between germline ends came to 7 bases. CDR3 length equals 14 residues. The germline V gene has CDR1 SGHAT and CDR2 FQNNGV. CDR3 DNA: TGTGCCAGCAGCTTAGATCGGGGGGGAAACACCATATATTTT. Protein sequence: CASSLDRGGNTIYF. The full variable domain, its missing parts supplied by reference TRBV11-2 and TRBJ1-3, is EAGVAQSPRYKIIEKRQSVAFWCNPISGHATLYWYQQILGQGPKLLIQFQNNGVVDDSQLPKDRFSAERLKGVDSTLKIQPAKLEDSAVYLCASSLDRGGNTIYFGEGSWLTVV.

This clone has a single count. The V call is TRBV28, the J call TRBJ2-7; weak D call: TRBD1 (5 bases). The CDR3 has 12 amino acids. Germline lookup yields CDR1 MDHEN and CDR2 SYDVKM. V was cut by 4 bases and J by 4 bases, with 8 bases left in between. The DNA of the CDR3 is TGTGCCAGCAGTTCCCCAGGGTACGAGCAGTACTTC. Encoded protein: CASSSPGYEQYF.

This rearrangement joins TRBV7-9 to TRBJ1-4; possible D gene TRBD1, 6 bases. Per the germline V gene, CDR1 is SEHNR and CDR2 is FQNEAQ (reference sequence). There are 16 residues in the CDR3. The V and J ends lost 5 bases and 8 bases respectively, with 21 bases between them. CDR3 sequence reads: CASSLIRGSRPEKLFF. CDR3 in DNA: TGTGCCAGCAGCCTCATTAGGGGGAGTCGACCCGAAAAACTGTTTTTT.

This clone showed up just a few times. V is TRBV19 and J is TRBJ2-7; D is unresolved. Germline assignment: CDR1 LNHDA and CDR2 SQIVND (reference sequence). The V and J ends lost 2 bases and 2 bases respectively, with 10 bases between them. CDR3 length: 14 amino acids. The CDR3: CASSISSRAYEQYF. The DNA of the CDR3 is TGTGCCAGTAGTATATCTAGTCGCGCCTACGAGCAGTACTTC.

The chain joins TRBV5-1 to TRBJ2-7; 7 bases map to TRBD2. Germline lookup yields CDR1 SGHRS and CDR2 YFSETQ. Unmatched junction bases numbered 12, after V lost 7 bases and J lost 2 bases. The CDR3 sequence is 15 residues long. The CDR3 protein is CASRGVYRGTYEQYF. Written as DNA, the CDR3 is TGCGCCAGCCGGGGGGTGTATCGGGGGACCTACGAGCAGTACTTC.

The chain has TRBV5-1 and TRBJ2-2; D is perhaps TRBD1 (7 bases). Trimming cost V 7 bases and J 0 bases, with 16 bases left between them. Germline V gene lookup returns CDR1 SGHRS and CDR2 YFSETQ. The CDR3 covers 16 residues. The CDR3 bases are TGCGCCAGCGAAAGGGGGCGCGGGGCGAACACCGGGGAGCTGTTTTTT. Translation gives CASERGRGANTGELFF.

The V gene is TRBV30, the J gene TRBJ1-1, with D unclear. Trimming stripped 4 bases from V and 1 base from J, with 10 bases between. Germline-derived CDR1 and CDR2 are GTSNPN and SVGIG (reference sequence). The CDR3 length is 13 residues. This chain's CDR3 is CAWNAAPNTEAFF. CDR3 bases: TGTGCCTGGAATGCCGCCCCGAACACTGAAGCTTTCTTT. The full variable domain, completed using reference TRBV30 and TRBJ1-1, is SQTIHQWPATLVQPVGSPLSLECTVEGTSNPNLYWYRQAAGRGLQLLFYSVGIGQISSEVPQNLSASRPQDRQFILSSKKLLLSDSGFYLCAWNAAPNTEAFFGQGTRLTVV.

The rearrangement uses TRBV19 and TRBJ2-7, with unresolved D. The CDR3 loop spans 13 amino acids. From germline, CDR1 is LNHDA and CDR2 SQIVND (reference sequence). The ends were cut back, 7 bases at V and 0 bases at J, with 10 bases in the middle. CDR3 sequence reads: CASKHRGSYEQYF. CDR3 coding DNA: TGTGCCAGTAAGCACCGCGGCTCCTACGAGCAGTACTTC.

V gene TRBV6-6 combines with J gene TRBJ2-1; D may be TRBD2 (6 bases). CDR1 and CDR2 from the germline V gene are MNHNY and SVGAGI (reference sequence). Trimming took off 6 bases at V and 8 bases at J, with 11 bases between the two ends. The CDR3 is 12 residues long. In DNA form, the CDR3 reads TGTGCCAGCAGCCCCGGAGGGTATGAGCAGTTCTTC. Protein: CASSPGGYEQFF.

This chain links TRBV5-4 with TRBJ2-2; D unclear. Trimming left V 3 bases short and J 1 base short, with 10 bases between. There are 15 residues in the CDR3. Germline V gives CDR1 SGHNT, CDR2 YYREEE (reference sequence). The CDR3 nucleotides are TGTGCCAGCAGCTGGGGAATGATGAACACCGGGGAGCTGTTTTTT. It codes for CASSWGMMNTGELFF. The full variable domain, completed using reference TRBV5-4 and TRBJ2-2, is ETGVTQSPTHLIKTRGQQVTLRCSSQSGHNTVSWYQQALGQGPQFIFQYYREEENGRGNFPPRFSGLQFPNYSSELNVNALELDDSALYLCASSWGMMNTGELFFGEGSRLTVL.

The chain employs TRBV18 and TRBJ2-7, with 12 bases that match TRBD2. V shed 0 bases, J shed 6 bases, and the junction held 6 bases outside the gene matches. The CDR3 runs to 16 residues. The germline V gene has CDR1 KGHSH and CDR2 LQKENI. CDR3 nucleotide sequence: TGTGCCAGCTCACCACCGACTAGCGGGAGTGGGCGCGAGCAGTACTTC. Protein sequence: CASSPPTSGSGREQYF.

The V gene is TRBV28, the J gene TRBJ2-2; no clear D gene. Germline CDR1 MDHEN, CDR2 SYDVKM. The CDR3 is 17 residues long. V was shortened by 1 base and J by 2 bases, with 14 bases between the two germline ends. The CDR3 sequence is CASSLSPLGSNTGELFF. CDR3 nucleotides: TGTGCCAGCAGTTTATCCCCCCTAGGCTCAAACACCGGGGAGCTGTTTTTT.

This rearrangement joins TRBV7-9 to TRBJ2-5; D is unresolved. CDR3 length equals 11 residues. Looked up from germline, CDR1 is SEHNR and CDR2 is FQNEAQ (reference sequence). The V and J ends lost 5 bases and 9 bases respectively, with 10 bases between them. This CDR3 is CASSPVRAQYF. In DNA form, the CDR3 reads TGTGCCAGCAGCCCAGTCCGGGCCCAGTACTTC.

This chain links TRBV7-2 with TRBJ2-5; 10 nucleotides match TRBD2. In germline, CDR1 is SGHTA, CDR2 FQGNSA. V gave up 3 bases and J gave up 1 base; unmatched junction bases: 2. This CDR3 has 15 amino acids. CDR3 region: CASSLRTSGQETQYF. Written as DNA, the CDR3 is TGTGCCAGCAGCTTGAGGACTAGCGGCCAAGAGACCCAGTACTTC. Filled out from reference TRBV7-2 and TRBJ2-5, the complete variable domain reads GAGVSQSPSNKVTEKGKDVELRCDPISGHTALYWYRQSLGQGLEFLIYFQGNSAPDKSGLPSDRFSAERTGGSVSTLTIQRTQQEDSAVYLCASSLRTSGQETQYFGPGTRLLVL.

This clone was observed a handful of times. This chain joins TRBV9 and TRBJ1-6, with D hard to call. This CDR3 has 13 residues. Trimming shortened V by 4 bases and J by 14 bases, and 16 bases separated the two germline ends. The germline V gene encodes CDR1 SGDLS and CDR2 YYNGEE. The CDR3 here is CASSPRSDWALHF. The CDR3 nucleotides read TGTGCCAGCAGCCCCCGTTCGGATTGGGCCCTCCACTTT. Together with reference TRBV9 and TRBJ1-6, the CDR3 gives the full variable domain: DSGVTQTPKHLITATGQRVTLRCSPRSGDLSVYWYQQSLDQGLQFLIQYYNGEERAKGNILERFSAQQFPDLHSELNLSSLELGDSALYFCASSPRSDWALHFGNGTRLTVT.

The gene calls are TRBV6-6 and TRBJ2-5; perhaps TRBD1 as D (5 bases). Germline CDR1 reads MNHNY; CDR2 reads SVGAGI (reference sequence). CDR3 length equals 15 residues. V shed 2 bases and J shed 5 bases, with 15 bases lying between them. The CDR3 sequence: CASSYTGSDGETQYF. In DNA form, the CDR3 reads TGTGCCAGCAGTTACACAGGAAGCGATGGGGAGACCCAGTACTTC.

The chain combines TRBV23-1 with TRBJ1-1, with 7 bases that match TRBD1. TRBV23-1 qualifies as an ORF whose function is uncertain. This CDR3 comprises 15 residues. With 6 bases clipped from V and 5 bases from J, the junction kept 12 bases outside the gene matches. The CDR3 coding sequence is TGCGCCAGCAGGAAGAAAAAGGGGGCAAGGACTGAAGCTTTCTTT. It translates to CASRKKKGARTEAFF.

The J gene is TRBJ2-3, the V gene TRBV9, with D unclear. Germline CDR1 is SGDLS and CDR2 is YYNGEE. CDR3 length: 16 residues. Trimming shortened V by 0 bases and J by 3 bases, and 14 bases separated the two germline ends. The CDR3 sequence is CASSVGANHNTDTQYF. The CDR3 DNA is TGTGCCAGCAGCGTAGGTGCGAACCACAATACAGATACGCAGTATTTT.

The CDR3 nucleotides are TGTGCCAGCAGTTTGCCCAGGGTCGACGAGCAGTACTTC. Its translation is CASSLPRVDEQYF. V gene TRBV28 combines with J gene TRBJ2-7; tentatively, D is TRBD1 (5 bases). CDR3 length: 13 residues. V was pared by 3 bases and J by 5 bases, with 11 bases between. Germline-derived CDR1 and CDR2 are MDHEN and SYDVKM.

The rearrangement uses TRBV19 and TRBJ2-1, with 9 bases aligning to TRBD2. The V gene end was trimmed by 9 bases and the J gene end by 4 bases; junction bases not matched to a gene: 7. Looked up from germline, CDR1 is LNHDA and CDR2 is SQIVND (reference sequence). CDR3 length equals 14 residues. The CDR3 sequence is CASSRLAAYNEQFF. Here the CDR3 DNA reads TGTGCCAGCAGCCGACTAGCGGCATACAATGAGCAGTTCTTC.